This paragraph covers one T cell receptor (beta chain) sequence. Its antigen remains unknown. Treatment here: around 19 received Ad26.COV2.S at low or high dose, single or two shots; about 5 received placebo; per-sample allocation not given. Samples analyzed were those drawn on day 63 after the first vaccine or placebo injection. The sample belongs to a study of Ad26.COV2.S vaccination and SARS-CoV-2 variants. Study-level findings and limits: From the TCR breadth and depth analyses, total T cell responses may have been underestimated. Spike-specific TCR breadth ran higher among vaccine recipients than placebo recipients.

The CDR3 length is 15 residues. CDR1 and CDR2 (germline): MNHEY, SMNVEV (reference sequence). Trimming took off 6 bases at V and 4 bases at J, with 15 bases between the two ends. Clones were read by immunoSEQ multiplex PCR, and TCRdb kept only the in-frame ones, dropping some. The profile shows fewer than 600,000 clones, 89% of them singletons. The chain has TRBV27 and TRBJ1-4, with D tentatively TRBD1 (5 bases). This receptor was obtained from a person between 18 and 59 years old who received the Ad26.COV2.S COVID-19 vaccine or a placebo. The specimen was peripheral blood, collected in a trial of Ad26.COV2.S vaccine versus placebo. DNA for the CDR3: TGTGCCAGCAGCACCCGGTGGGGCGTTAATGAAAAACTGTTTTTT. Translating it yields CASSTRWGVNEKLFF. Based on the CDR3 plus reference TRBV27 and TRBJ1-4, the full variable domain is EAQVTQNPRYLITVTGKKLTVTCSQNMNHEYMSWYRQDPGLGLRQIYYSMNVEVTDKGDVPEGYKVSRKEKRNFPLILESPSPNQTSLYFCASSTRWGVNEKLFFGSGTQLSVL.